These 16 T cell receptor beta chains were sequenced from one sample in a study of blood T cell repertoires in COVID-19. Produced via immunoSEQ multiplex PCR; TCRdb's table is partial and in-frame only. The sample has a few hundred thousand clones, about four fifths seen once; the top ten hold roughly 3.5%. Sequencing used PBMCs or T cells enriched from blood (not recorded which). All receptors derive from a woman in her sixties or seventies who had recovered from COVID-19.

The V and J genes are TRBV6-1 and TRBJ1-6; D might be TRBD1 (6 bases). Looked up from germline, CDR1 is MNHNS and CDR2 is SASEGT. CDR3 length: 17 residues. The ends were cut back, 3 bases at V and 2 bases at J, with 14 bases in the middle. CDR3 sequence (DNA): TGTGCCAGCAGTGACTTAGGACAGTTAGCCTATAATTCACCCCTCCACTTT. Amino acid sequence: CASSDLGQLAYNSPLHF.

The table lists this clone with a few counts. This rearrangement joins TRBV4-3 to TRBJ1-3, with no clear D. The germline CDR1 and CDR2 sequences are LGHNA and YSLEER. The ends were cut back, 4 bases at V and 0 bases at J, with 13 bases in the middle. This CDR3 has 16 amino acids. The CDR3 loop reads CASSLGASNSGNTIYF. CDR3 sequence (DNA): TGCGCCAGCAGCCTCGGAGCCAGCAACTCTGGAAACACCATATATTTT.

The rearrangement links TRBV7-9 to TRBJ2-3, with 9 positions matching TRBD1. Trimming cost V 8 bases and J 0 bases; bases outside gene matches: 9. The CDR3 is made up of 16 amino acids. CDR1 SEHNR and CDR2 FQNEAQ come from the germline V gene (reference sequence). The CDR3 bases are TGTGCCAGCGCTACAGGGGGCTCTACTAGCACAGATACGCAGTATTTT. Translating gives CASATGGSTSTDTQYF.

The genes are TRBV7-2 and TRBJ1-5; D is uncertain. Looked up from germline, CDR1 is SGHTA and CDR2 is FQGNSA. V was clipped by 0 bases and J by 6 bases, with 9 bases between them. The CDR3 sequence is 14 residues long. For the CDR3, the DNA is TGTGCCAGCAGCTTAGCCCGGGGTAGTCAGCCCCAGCATTTT. Protein sequence: CASSLARGSQPQHF. Together with reference TRBV7-2 and TRBJ1-5, the CDR3 gives the full variable domain: GAGVSQSPSNKVTEKGKDVELRCDPISGHTALYWYRQSLGQGLEFLIYFQGNSAPDKSGLPSDRFSAERTGGSVSTLTIQRTQQEDSAVYLCASSLARGSQPQHFGDGTRLSIL.

In this sample, this clone turned up once. The rearrangement uses TRBV21-1 and TRBJ2-2; the table assigns TRBD1, which was not confirmed against the DNA. TRBV21-1 represents a pseudogene. CDR3 length: 14 amino acids. CDR3 nucleotides: TGTGCCAGCAGCCCACAGGGAAACACCGGGGAGCTGTTTTTT. Translation: CASSPQGNTGELFF.

The CDR3 is CASSLIPRYEQYF. The CDR3, as DNA: TGTGCCAGCAGCTTAATACCGCGATACGAGCAGTACTTC. The chain joins TRBV7-2 to TRBJ2-7; D uncertain. CDR1 is SGHTA and CDR2 is FQGNSA in the germline V gene. CDR3 size: 13 residues. Trimming left V 2 bases short and J 4 bases short, with 9 bases between.

V is TRBV11-2 and J is TRBJ1-4; D perhaps matches TRBD1 (6 bases). The CDR3 sequence is 15 residues long. V was cut by 6 bases and J by 0 bases, with 11 bases left in between. Germline lookup yields CDR1 SGHAT and CDR2 FQNNGV. CDR3 DNA: TGTGCCAGCAGGGGAGCAGGGGCAACTAATGAAAAACTGTTTTTT. Encoded protein: CASRGAGATNEKLFF. Full variable domain (outside the CDR3, taken from reference TRBV11-2 and TRBJ1-4): EAGVAQSPRYKIIEKRQSVAFWCNPISGHATLYWYQQILGQGPKLLIQFQNNGVVDDSQLPKDRFSAERLKGVDSTLKIQPAKLEDSAVYLCASRGAGATNEKLFFGSGTQLSVL.

The chain joins TRBV3-1 (or the pseudogene TRBV3-2) to TRBJ2-3; the match to TRBD2 covers 10 bases. Germline values: CDR1 LGHDT, CDR2 YNNKEL (reference sequence). This CDR3 has 14 amino acids. J lost 8 bases, V lost 1 base, and 3 bases had no gene match. CDR3 sequence (DNA): TGTGCCAGCAGCCAAGGGGCTAGCGGGAGTACGCAGTATTTT. It specifies CASSQGASGSTQYF.

This clone was seen more than once but under ten times. V gene TRBV9 combines with J gene TRBJ1-2; 9 bases fit TRBD1. CDR3 length: 12 residues. From germline, CDR1 is SGDLS and CDR2 YYNGEE. The J segment lost 10 bases and the V segment lost 4 bases, leaving 5 bases of the junction unmatched. The CDR3 here is CASSPNRGHYTF. The DNA for the CDR3 is TGTGCCAGCAGCCCAAACAGGGGGCACTACACCTTC.

The rearrangement links TRBV19 to TRBJ2-5; maybe TRBD2 (5 bases). The ends were cut back, 3 bases at V and 0 bases at J, with 11 bases in the middle. From germline, CDR1 is LNHDA and CDR2 SQIVND (reference sequence). CDR3 length: 15 amino acids. CDR3 protein: CASSMSNGDQETQYF. The CDR3 nucleotides read TGTGCCAGTAGTATGTCAAACGGGGACCAAGAGACCCAGTACTTC.

This clone was counted a few times. The chain has TRBV27 and TRBJ1-1; no reliable D call. CDR1 is MNHEY, CDR2 SMNVEV, per germline (reference sequence). The CDR3 extends over 14 amino acids. The V and J ends lost 0 bases and 7 bases respectively, with 12 bases between them. The DNA of the CDR3 is TGTGCCAGCAGTTTATCCACCCTGCGGTTTGAAGCTTTCTTT. Its translation is CASSLSTLRFEAFF.

The J gene is TRBJ2-3, the V gene TRBV5-6, with D perhaps TRBD1 (5 bases). Trimming took off 1 base at V and 2 bases at J, with 14 bases between the two ends. Germline V gene data show CDR1 as SGHDT and CDR2 as YYEEEE. This CDR3 has 16 residues. The CDR3 DNA reads TGTGCCAGCAGCTTGTCTAGGGGCTATGACACAGATACGCAGTATTTT. This encodes CASSLSRGYDTDTQYF. The whole variable domain, filled in from reference TRBV5-6 and TRBJ2-3, reads DAGVTQSPTHLIKTRGQQVTLRCSPKSGHDTVSWYQQALGQGPQFIFQYYEEEERQRGNFPDRFSGHQFPNYSSELNVNALLLGDSALYLCASSLSRGYDTDTQYFGPGTRLTVL.

The chain is built from TRBV6-5 and TRBJ2-7; 9 nucleotides align to TRBD1. Germline V CDR1 and CDR2: MNHEY, SVGAGI. The trim removed 10 bases at V and 1 base at J, leaving 11 bases unmatched. This CDR3 comprises 15 residues. In DNA, the CDR3 is TGTGCCACCCAGGACAGGGGTACTACTTCCTACGAGCAGTACTTC. Amino acids: CATQDRGTTSYEQYF.

This sequence joins TRBV7-6 and TRBJ1-2; D not certain. The germline CDR1 and CDR2 sequences are SGHVS and FNYEAQ. There are 13 residues in the CDR3. V was pared by 4 bases and J by 3 bases, with 9 bases between. CDR3: CASSSNRDYGYTF. The CDR3, as DNA: TGTGCCAGCAGCTCAAATCGCGACTATGGCTACACCTTC. The variable domain in full, completed from reference TRBV7-6 and TRBJ1-2, reads GAGVSQSPRYKVTKRGQDVALRCDPISGHVSLYWYRQALGQGPEFLTYFNYEAQQDKSGLPNDRFSAERPEGSISTLTIQRTEQRDSAMYRCASSSNRDYGYTFGSGTRLTVV.

This chain links TRBV5-8 with TRBJ1-5, with 8 positions matching TRBD1. Germline-derived CDR1 and CDR2 are SGHTS and YDEGEE. This CDR3 is 15 amino acids long. Germline trimming cut 0 bases from V and 6 bases from J; bases unmatched to any gene: 5. CDR3 coding DNA: TGTGCCAGCAGCTTGGGGCAGGGGGCGAGTCAGCCCCAGCATTTT. It translates to CASSLGQGASQPQHF.

The CDR3 DNA reads as TGCAGTGCTAGAGAACCGGGAGGGCAGTACTTC. Protein: CSAREPGGQYF. This rearrangement joins TRBV20-1 to TRBJ2-7; TRBD2 agrees at 7 bases. Germline-derived CDR1 and CDR2 are DFQATT and SNEGSKA (reference sequence). CDR3 length equals 11 residues. J lost 9 bases, V lost 0 bases, and 2 bases had no gene match.